Presented here are 27 T cell receptor beta chains from one specimen sequenced in a study of shared clonotypes between healthy human individuals. Using immunoSEQ multiplex PCR, the repertoire was profiled, and TCRdb retains in-frame clones only, with some absent. The data show about half a million clones, with less than 85% seen just once and 13% held by the top ten. Sequenced: PBMCs. Receptors were obtained from a woman aged 40 to 50 in good health. Some clones in this sample may be carry-over from other donors' samples.

This clone occurred once. CDR3 amino acids: CASSPNPGGEQFF. Here the CDR3 DNA reads TGCGCCAGCAGCCCGAACCCGGGCGGGGAGCAGTTCTTC. The rearrangement uses TRBV5-1 and TRBJ2-1, with D possibly being TRBD2 (5 bases). The ends were cut back, 4 bases at V and 10 bases at J, with 15 bases in the middle. CDR1 and CDR2 from the germline V gene are SGHRS and YFSETQ. CDR3 length: 13 residues.

This clone was seen at least ten times. This chain joins TRBV7-3 and TRBJ2-1; D might be TRBD2 (6 bases). The germline V and J ends were trimmed by 5 bases and 0 bases, with 14 bases remaining between them. The germline V gene encodes CDR1 SGHTA and CDR2 FQGTGA. CDR3 size: 16 residues. The CDR3 region is CASSPVEGRSYNEQFF. CDR3 DNA: TGTGCCAGCAGCCCCGTGGAGGGTCGCTCCTACAATGAGCAGTTCTTC.

The V gene is TRBV7-9, the J gene TRBJ2-3; D is undetermined. CDR3 length: 15 residues. Trimming removed 2 bases at V and 1 base at J, with 10 bases between. CDR1 SEHNR and CDR2 FQNEAQ come from the germline V gene (reference sequence). CDR3 bases: TGTGCCAGCAGCTTACGAGCATCGCGCACAGATACGCAGTATTTT. This sequence encodes CASSLRASRTDTQYF.

The rearrangement joins TRBV5-6 to TRBJ2-1; 7 nucleotides align to TRBD2. J was trimmed by 5 bases and V by 1 base; bases with no gene match: 18. This CDR3 spans 19 amino acids. Germline CDR1 SGHDT, CDR2 YYEEEE. This CDR3 reads CASSLLVGLADLPHNEQFF. The CDR3 region has the DNA TGTGCCAGCAGCTTGTTGGTCGGGCTAGCGGACCTTCCCCACAATGAGCAGTTCTTC.

The V gene is TRBV29-1, the J gene TRBJ2-5; weak D call: TRBD1 (5 bases). CDR1 is SQVTM and CDR2 is ANQGSEA in the germline V gene. V was pared by 3 bases and J by 1 base, with 15 bases between. This CDR3 contains 15 residues. The CDR3 DNA is TGCAGCGTTGAGGTCTTGGGGCAGATCCAAGAGACCCAGTACTTC. It encodes CSVEVLGQIQETQYF.

This clone was seen a single time. The chain combines TRBV7-6 with TRBJ2-5; 10 positions agree with TRBD2. After removal of 5 bases from V and 4 bases from J, the junction contained 7 bases not matched to a gene. The CDR3 spans 15 residues. Per germline, CDR1 SGHVS and CDR2 FNYEAQ. The CDR3 sequence: CASSPLAGSGETQYF. The CDR3 region has the DNA TGTGCCAGCAGCCCACTAGCGGGAAGTGGAGAGACCCAGTACTTC. The whole variable domain, filled in from reference TRBV7-6 and TRBJ2-5, reads GAGVSQSPRYKVTKRGQDVALRCDPISGHVSLYWYRQALGQGPEFLTYFNYEAQQDKSGLPNDRFSAERPEGSISTLTIQRTEQRDSAMYRCASSPLAGSGETQYFGPGTRLLVL.

This clone showed up many times. The chain employs TRBV5-6 and TRBJ2-3; possible D gene TRBD2, 6 bases. The CDR3 runs 14 residues. V lost 5 bases, J lost 0 bases, and 10 bases lay in between. Germline V gives CDR1 SGHDT, CDR2 YYEEEE. The CDR3 DNA is TGTGCCAGCAGACGGGAGCTCAGCACAGATACGCAGTATTTT. Amino acid sequence: CASRRELSTDTQYF.

V is TRBV7-2 and J is TRBJ2-5, with D possibly matching TRBD2 (5 bases). Trimming pared 0 bases from V and 2 bases from J, leaving 13 bases between. The CDR3 contains 16 residues. CDR1 and CDR2 (germline): SGHTA, FQGNSA. CDR3 amino acids: CASSLARGGRQETQYF. CDR3 DNA sequence: TGTGCCAGCAGCTTAGCACGGGGTGGCAGGCAAGAGACCCAGTACTTC.

The chain joins TRBV30 to TRBJ1-1; D gene ambiguous. The germline CDR1 and CDR2 sequences are GTSNPN and SVGIG (reference sequence). CDR3 length: 12 residues. The V gene lost 5 bases and the J gene lost 4 bases, with 11 bases spanning the gap. The CDR3 protein is CAWGQAGTEAFF. In nucleotides, the CDR3 is TGTGCCTGGGGTCAGGCGGGCACTGAAGCTTTCTTT.

The V call is TRBV19, the J call TRBJ2-1, with no clear D. Germline V CDR1 and CDR2: LNHDA, SQIVND (reference sequence). The CDR3 runs 15 residues. Trimming left V 5 bases short and J 4 bases short, with 15 bases between. For the CDR3, the DNA is TGTGCCAGTAGTCCATCCTCCGGAAGGTACAATGAGCAGTTCTTC. It codes for CASSPSSGRYNEQFF.

This clone was seen more than once but under ten times. The chain is built from TRBV28 and TRBJ2-7, with 10 bases aligning to TRBD2. Trimming took 5 bases from V and 4 from J; bases not matched to a gene: 8. The CDR3 covers 15 residues. Per germline, CDR1 MDHEN and CDR2 SYDVKM. The CDR3 loop is CASSQIAGGRYEQYF. The DNA of the CDR3 is TGTGCCAGCAGTCAAATAGCGGGAGGACGGTACGAGCAGTACTTC. Supplemented by reference TRBV28 and TRBJ2-7, the full variable domain reads DVKVTQSSRYLVKRTGEKVFLECVQDMDHENMFWYRQDPGLGLRLIYFSYDVKMKEKGDIPEGYSVSREKKERFSLILESASTNQTSMYLCASSQIAGGRYEQYFGPGTRLTVT.

This chain connects TRBV5-4 to TRBJ1-2, with 7 bases aligning to TRBD1. V was clipped by 4 bases and J by 4 bases; unmatched bases: 7. The germline V gene has CDR1 SGHNT and CDR2 YYREEE (reference sequence). The CDR3 sequence is 14 residues long. The CDR3: CASSLTGSGYGYTF. In DNA, the CDR3 is TGTGCCAGCAGCCTGACAGGGTCAGGCTATGGCTACACCTTC.

The rearrangement uses TRBV18 and TRBJ2-2; no firm D call. The CDR3 loop spans 13 amino acids. V lost 3 bases, J lost 4 bases, and 6 bases lay in between. Germline-derived CDR1 and CDR2 are KGHSH and LQKENI. CDR3 loop: CASSPRPTGELFF. Here the CDR3 DNA reads TGTGCCAGCTCACCGAGACCCACCGGGGAGCTGTTTTTT. Complete variable domain (other parts from reference TRBV18 and TRBJ2-2): NAGVMQNPRHLVRRRGQEARLRCSPMKGHSHVYWYRQLPEEGLKFMVYLQKENIIDESGMPKERFSAEFPKEGPSILRIQQVVRGDSAAYFCASSPRPTGELFFGEGSRLTVL.

In DNA, the CDR3 is TGTGCCAGCAGCCCAGGGACTAGCGGGAGCGCCTACAATGAGCAGTTCTTC. Translated, it gives CASSPGTSGSAYNEQFF. The rearrangement uses TRBV9 and TRBJ2-1; TRBD2 matches 14 bases. Germline values: CDR1 SGDLS, CDR2 YYNGEE. V gave up 4 bases and J gave up 2 bases; unmatched junction bases: 5. The CDR3 totals 17 residues.

The chain joins TRBV7-2 to TRBJ2-3; weak D call: TRBD1 (6 bases). Germline assignment: CDR1 SGHTA and CDR2 FQGNSA. V lost 1 base and J 2 bases, leaving 16 bases between the germline ends. The CDR3 consists of 17 residues. CDR3 sequence (DNA): TGTGCCAGCAGCTTAGTTGCGACAGGCTATAACACAGATACGCAGTATTTT. It codes for CASSLVATGYNTDTQYF.

V and J are TRBV7-8 and TRBJ2-7, with 7 bases fitting TRBD1. CDR3 size: 16 residues. Germline-derived CDR1 and CDR2 are SGHVS and FQNEAQ. V lost 5 bases, J lost 1 base, and 11 bases stayed unmatched. The CDR3 DNA is TGTGCCAGCAGCCTACGCCCCGGGACAGTTTCCTACGAGCAGTACTTC. Amino acid sequence: CASSLRPGTVSYEQYF.

The chain joins TRBV9 to TRBJ1-1, with D possibly TRBD1 on 5 matching bases. Germline CDR1 and CDR2: SGDLS and YYNGEE. This CDR3 region has 14 residues. Trimming removed 0 bases at V and 1 base at J, with 7 bases between. In DNA, the CDR3 is TGTGCCAGCAGCGTAGGACAGCGGAACACTGAAGCTTTCTTT. Encoded protein: CASSVGQRNTEAFF.

J is TRBJ2-5 and V is TRBV28, with D tentatively TRBD1 (6 bases). The J call could be wrong; TRBJ2-7 is a better fit for the DNA end. The CDR3 extends over 13 amino acids. Looked up from germline, CDR1 is MDHEN and CDR2 is SYDVKM. The CDR3 DNA reads TGTGCCAGCAATCTCCCGAGCAGGGGCGAGCAGTACTTC. It specifies CASNLPSRGEQYF.

Worth noting for this clone: The junction departs from the called germline gene at one end, perhaps through a read error. The chain combines TRBV28 with TRBJ2-2; 11 bases are a match to TRBD2. The germline V gene has CDR1 MDHEN and CDR2 SYDVKM. The CDR3 has 17 amino acids. CDR3 sequence (DNA): TGTGCCAGCCGTTTAGCGGGAGGGCCGAGAAAGACCGGGGAGCTGTTTTTT. Its protein product is CASRLAGGPRKTGELFF. Full variable domain (rest looked up from reference TRBV28 and TRBJ2-2): DVKVTQSSRYLVKRTGEKVFLECVQDMDHENMFWYRQDPGLGLRLIYFSYDVKMKEKGDIPEGYSVSREKKERFSLILESASTNQTSMYLCASRLAGGPRKTGELFFGEGSRLTVL.

The chain has TRBV19 and TRBJ2-7, with 7 bases matching TRBD1. The CDR3 is made up of 14 amino acids. Germline assignment: CDR1 LNHDA and CDR2 SQIVND (reference sequence). Trimming removed 2 bases from V and 3 bases from J; junction bases left unmatched: 4. This chain's CDR3 is CASSIFGTVYEQYF. The CDR3, as DNA: TGTGCCAGTAGTATATTCGGGACAGTCTACGAGCAGTACTTC.

In the case of this clone: The junction differs from germline at one of its ends, possibly a read error. The chain recombines TRBV4-3 with TRBJ2-2; D is unclear. The CDR3 covers 15 residues. Germline CDR1 reads LGHNA; CDR2 reads YSLEER. CDR3 DNA: TGCGTCAGCAGCCAAGATTTCCTAGATTTAGGGGAGCTGTTTTTT. It encodes CVSSQDFLDLGELFF.

Note on this clone: The identical CDR3 is also encoded by other nucleotide sequences in the sample. The rearrangement links TRBV7-2 to TRBJ2-7; 10 bases map to TRBD2. V gave up 6 bases and J gave up 1 base; unmatched junction bases: 3. The germline gives CDR1 SGHTA, CDR2 FQGNSA. This CDR3 is built from 14 residues. The CDR3 DNA reads as TGTGCCAGCAGACGAGCGGGAGGGTCCTACGAGCAGTACTTC. This codes for CASRRAGGSYEQYF.

The chain carries TRBV11-2 and TRBJ1-1, with TRBD1 as a possible D gene (5 bases). Trimming took 5 bases from V and 4 from J, leaving 17 bases between them. This CDR3 is 15 amino acids long. Germline assignment: CDR1 SGHAT and CDR2 FQNNGV. The CDR3 is CASSLDSSQGTEAFF. The DNA for the CDR3 is TGTGCCAGCAGCCTGGACTCCTCCCAGGGCACTGAAGCTTTCTTT.

This clone was seen a few times. The chain recombines TRBV7-9 with TRBJ2-7; D not resolved. The V end was cut by 1 base, the J end by 6 bases, with 7 bases between. Germline V gene data show CDR1 as SEHNR and CDR2 as FQNEAQ (reference sequence). The length of the CDR3 is 12 residues. Here the CDR3 DNA reads TGTGCCAGCAGCTTAGACGGAGTCGAGCAGTACTTC. This translates into CASSLDGVEQYF.

The genes are TRBV5-4 and TRBJ2-7; 11 bases align to TRBD2. Unmatched junction bases numbered 6, after V lost 1 base and J lost 6 bases. The CDR3 contains 15 residues. In germline, CDR1 is SGHNT, CDR2 YYREEE (reference sequence). The DNA of the CDR3 is TGTGCCAGCAGCTTGTCTACTAGCGGGAGTTCCGAGCAGTACTTC. Its translation: CASSLSTSGSSEQYF.

The V gene is TRBV5-1, the J gene TRBJ2-5; no clear D. The CDR3 has 11 residues. Trimming left V 6 bases short and J 5 bases short, with 8 bases between. The germline V gene has CDR1 SGHRS and CDR2 YFSETQ. For the CDR3, the DNA is TGCGCCAGCAAGGAAGACGAGACCCAGTACTTC. Its protein product is CASKEDETQYF. Full variable domain (missing parts from reference TRBV5-1 and TRBJ2-5): KAGVTQTPRYLIKTRGQQVTLSCSPISGHRSVSWYQQTPGQGLQFLFEYFSETQRNKGNFPGRFSGRQFSNSRSEMNVSTLELGDSALYLCASKEDETQYFGPGTRLLVL.

The DNA of the CDR3 is TGCGCCAGCAGCCAAGGGGTGAATGAGCAGTTCTTC. Translated: CASSQGVNEQFF. V and J are TRBV5-1 and TRBJ2-1; possibly TRBD1 for D (5 bases). The V end was cut by 4 bases, the J end by 7 bases, with 9 bases between. CDR3 length equals 12 residues. The germline gives CDR1 SGHRS, CDR2 YFSETQ. Based on the CDR3 plus reference TRBV5-1 and TRBJ2-1, the full variable domain is KAGVTQTPRYLIKTRGQQVTLSCSPISGHRSVSWYQQTPGQGLQFLFEYFSETQRNKGNFPGRFSGRQFSNSRSEMNVSTLELGDSALYLCASSQGVNEQFFGPGTRLTVL.